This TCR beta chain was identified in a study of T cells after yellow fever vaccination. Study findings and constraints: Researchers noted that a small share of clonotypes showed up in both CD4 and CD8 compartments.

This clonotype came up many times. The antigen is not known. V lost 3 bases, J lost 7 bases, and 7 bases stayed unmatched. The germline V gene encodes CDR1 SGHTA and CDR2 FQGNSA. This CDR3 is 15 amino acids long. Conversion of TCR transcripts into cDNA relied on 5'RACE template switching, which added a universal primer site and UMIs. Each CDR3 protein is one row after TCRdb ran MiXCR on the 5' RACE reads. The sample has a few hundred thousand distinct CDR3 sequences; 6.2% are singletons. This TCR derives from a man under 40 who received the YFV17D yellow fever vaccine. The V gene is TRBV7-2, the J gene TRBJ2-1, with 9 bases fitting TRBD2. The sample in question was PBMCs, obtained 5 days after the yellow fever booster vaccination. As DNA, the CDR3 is TGTGCCAGCAGCTTGGCGGGAGGGCCTGCGAATGAGCAGTTCTTC. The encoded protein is CASSLAGGPANEQFF.